Shown below are 5 T cell receptor beta chains from a single sample sequenced in a study of spatial heterogeneity in lung cancer. No antigens are known for them. Findings and limits, study-wide: Tumoral mutation counts were tracked by counts of expanded intratumoral alpha and beta TCRs.

One entry per CDR3 protein results from TCRdb running MiXCR on the 5' RACE reads. This sample carries almost 7,500 distinct CDR3 sequences, over 8.5% of them seen once, and the ten largest clones take about 11%. Time point: sample taken at primary tumor resection. Sequencing used lung tumor tissue, obtained at surgery. These receptors were taken from a female donor with early-stage non-small cell lung cancer.

This clonotype is classed as large. The rearrangement uses TRBV29-1 and TRBJ1-1, with a possible D match to TRBD1 (6 bases). Germline V gene lookup returns CDR1 SQVTM and CDR2 ANQGSEA. V was cut by 5 bases and J by 10 bases, with 11 bases left in between. CDR3 length equals 10 residues. CDR3 DNA: TGCAGCGTTAAGGGGGTACGAGCTTTCTTT. It translates to CSVKGVRAFF. Complete variable domain (other parts from reference TRBV29-1 and TRBJ1-1): SAVISQKPSRDICQRGTSLTIQCQVDSQVTMMFWYRQQPGQSLTLIATANQGSEATYESGFVIDKFPISRPNLTFSTLTVSNMSPEDSSIYLCSVKGVRAFFGQGTRLTVV.

V gene TRBV10-3 combines with J gene TRBJ2-1, with 13 bases identical to TRBD2. The CDR3 runs 15 residues. The trim removed 4 bases at V and 15 bases at J, leaving 12 bases unmatched. The germline CDR1 and CDR2 sequences are ENHRY and SYGVKD. The CDR3 reads CAISGGLAGEGVVFF. As DNA, the CDR3 is TGTGCCATCAGTGGAGGACTAGCGGGGGAGGGAGTTGTGTTCTTC.

This clonotype was detected many times. The rearrangement links TRBV3-1 to TRBJ2-7; 8 nucleotides align to TRBD1. Per germline, CDR1 LGHDT and CDR2 YNNKEL (reference sequence). The CDR3 has 14 residues. V gave up 4 bases and J gave up 5 bases; unmatched junction bases: 7. The DNA of the CDR3 is TGTGCCAGCAGCCTCTGGGACAGGTACCACGAGCAGTACTTC. Protein product: CASSLWDRYHEQYF.

This clonotype turned up a few times. This chain joins TRBV10-2 and TRBJ2-1; perhaps TRBD2 as D (5 bases). Germline V lookup: CDR1 WSHSY, CDR2 SAAADI. The CDR3 is 13 amino acids. The ends were cut back, 8 bases at V and 2 bases at J, with 10 bases in the middle. CDR3 coding DNA: TGCGCCAGCCTCCCGGGGACCTACAATGAGCAGTTCTTC. Its protein product is CASLPGTYNEQFF.

By share, this clonotype counts as medium-sized (0.01 to 0.1%). This chain joins TRBV2 and TRBJ2-4; weak D call: TRBD1 (5 bases). The CDR3 sequence is 15 residues long. Trimming shortened V by 3 bases and J by 3 bases, and 12 bases separated the two germline ends. CDR1 SNHLY and CDR2 FYNNEI come from the germline V gene. The CDR3 DNA reads as TGTGCCAGCAGTGATCAGGGTATTGTCAAAAACATTCAGTACTTC. Encoded protein: CASSDQGIVKNIQYF.